This T cell receptor beta chain was sequenced for a study of blood T cells in healthy people across ages (dated by TCRdb to the mid-2010s). About the study as a whole: In model experiments, roughly one uniquely barcoded TCR beta cDNA molecule per two T cells was captured by template switching. The donors were split into four age groups: young (average approximately 16 years), middle-aged (roughly 39), aged (approximately 59) and long-lived (roughly 77). Using the same blood draw, the study looked at two additional independent replicas of 1 million unique cDNA reads for two donors, one aged 18 to 29 and the other aged 80 or older. Using deep sequencing normalized with unique cDNA molecular identifiers, the study measured how TCR beta repertoire diversity changes with age. What the authors observed across the whole study: A strong correlation was found between observed TCR beta diversity and the percentage of naive T cells measured by flow cytometry. The long-lived group showed more naive CD4+ T cells, fewer expanded clones and increased TCR diversity than the aged group, suggesting age selection. Estimates of total diversity based on one million sequenced T cells were regarded as lower bounds and as underestimates. The CMV infection status of donors was not known, potentially confounding age-related changes in expanded clonotypes. As age increased, observed TCR beta diversity per million T cells dropped in a roughly linear way, and a significant reduction was already evident by age around 41. Because profiling used bulk unsorted PBMCs, naive and antigen-experienced compartments could not be compared conclusively.

This clonotype came up a few times. It has no known antigen specificity. No much larger clonotype is one base removed from it; base qualities were not supplied. A distance of 10 bases separates the germline ends of V and J, which lose 3 bases and 7 bases respectively. The germline V gene (reference sequence) gives CDR1 as SEHNR and CDR2 as FQNEAQ. From cysteine to phenylalanine, the CDR3 is 13 amino acids long. Of the read, only the CDR3 DNA is kept; its 39 bases are in frame from base 1. The donors were roughly 40 Caucasian individuals from Russia, aged 6 to 90 years, who were systemically healthy. Ten milliliters of peripheral blood were collected from each donor into EDTA-treated Vacutainer tubes. Ficoll-Paque density-gradient centrifugation was used to isolate PBMCs, with at least 7 million per sample. Total RNA, at least 5.5 micrograms per sample, was extracted from PBMCs with Trizol reagent. For every donor, an aliquot of PBMCs went through flow cytometry to measure the percentages of naive CD45RAhigh/CD27high T cells.

Library prep was done by 5' RACE. Sequencing was performed on an Illumina HiSeq 2500. A second PCR of roughly 7 to 12 cycles was run with a J-beta primer mix and a sample-barcoded 5' primer. Each TCR beta cDNA molecule received a unique molecular identifier from a template-switch 5' adaptor carrying 12 random nucleotides. Each sample yielded at least 2.5 million CDR3-containing paired-end reads. First-strand cDNA synthesis was performed from all RNA using the Mint cDNA synthesis kit, with priming by a TRBC-specific oligonucleotide. All cDNA was treated with uracil-DNA glycosylase and then went through a first 18-cycle PCR with the universal primers M1SS and BC2_uni_R. Per the authors' processing: For normalization, 1 million high-quality reads, each with a distinct molecular identifier, were randomly selected from each sample. Reads with shared molecular identifiers were discarded instead of being binned into consensus sequences. MiTCR, run with a Q25 quality threshold and the strictest error-elimination algorithm, handled CDR3 identification, clonotype clustering and error correction. A nonparametric unseen species model with Euler transformation was used to estimate a lower bound on total TCR beta diversity. TCRdb trimmed public reads at Q25 via fastp, called clones via MiXCR and kept in-frame beta chains. Under each unique CDR3 protein, matching rows form one entry showing the most common genes and DNA. TCRdb, rather than the study authors, made the V and J calls. This sample comprises approximately 780,000 distinct CDR3 sequences, around 25% of them detected only once. The ten largest account for 2.5% to 3.5% of the sample.

The same data also contributed to another study, on T cells of mothers and their children. The other study reports the following: Donors were nine systemically healthy Caucasian individuals: three mothers and their six children. cDNA synthesis used all of the extracted RNA, with roughly 1.5 ug of RNA in each 15 ul reaction. In the second PCR, the M1S primer added sample barcodes and 2-4 random nucleotides. Each mother yielded over 9 million TCR beta CDR3 reads and each child about 3 million reads. Thymic selection shapes the output of TCR recombination in a similar way in related and unrelated pairs, and inherited differences have a minor effect. Normalized repertoire overlap in related mother-child pairs was always slightly higher than in unrelated mother-child pairs, but the difference was never significant. Persistent microchimeric T cell clones were not detected, at a sensitivity of 85 to 100 clones per million clonotypes. Deep NGS was used in the study to compare the TCR beta repertoires of mothers and children and to look for features that separate related mother-child pairs from unrelated individuals. The mean age was approximately 41 +/- 4 years for the mothers and around 10 +/- 4 years for the children. Libraries were sequenced on Illumina HiSeq 2000 with 100+100 nt paired-end reads after adapter ligation with NEBNext reagents. To prevent cross-contamination, the mother and child libraries were prepared one month apart and sequenced in separate runs. For each donor, between roughly 450,000 and 2,100,000 distinct TCR beta clonotypes were identified. Naive TCR beta clonotypes were estimated from low-frequency clonotypes matched to each donor's FACS-determined naive share, without sorting.

This chain is built from TRBV7-9 and TRBJ1-5; TRBD1 is a possible D gene, resting on 5 matching bases. Sequenced: blood. The source is a boy younger than 18 in good health. The nucleotide sequence reads TGTGCCAGCAGCTTCCAGGGCTTCCAGCCCCAGCATTTT. Its translation is CASSFQGFQPQHF.